These T cell receptor beta chains were read from a single sample in a study of blood T cell repertoires in COVID-19. Profiled with immunoSEQ multiplex PCR; TCRdb holds only in-frame clones, not every one. The table shows around 160,000 clones, with less than 90% occurring only once. The material sequenced was PBMCs or T cells enriched from blood (not recorded which). The origin of the receptors is a woman aged 50 to 60 who had been exposed to COVID-19. Each CDR3 is given with its conserved first and last residue. Each record gives: clone size, V gene, D gene, J gene, CDR3 DNA, CDR3 protein. D genes are given only for firm matches. Size values are once, few and many counts, or a class for expanded clones, and some rows have none.

abundance: -
v_gene: TRBV28
d_gene: TRBD2
j_gene: TRBJ2-1
CDR3nt: TGTGCCAGCAGTTTTCCCGACGGGAGGGCCCGTGAGCAGTTCTTC
CDR3aa: CASSFPDGRAREQFF

abundance: -
v_gene: TRBV5-4
d_gene: -
j_gene: TRBJ1-1
CDR3nt: TGTGCCAGCAGCCCTCGGACAGCCGGGAAGAACACTGAAGCTTTCTTT
CDR3aa: CASSPRTAGKNTEAFF

abundance: -
v_gene: TRBV5-6
d_gene: -
j_gene: TRBJ2-5
CDR3nt: TGTGCCAGCAGCTTCGGACGGGGCCAAGAGACCCAGTACTTC
CDR3aa: CASSFGRGQETQYF

abundance: -
v_gene: TRBV11-1
d_gene: TRBD1
j_gene: TRBJ2-2
CDR3nt: TGTGCCAGCAGCCCACGACAGGGCTGGTCCACCGGGGAGCTGTTTTTT
CDR3aa: CASSPRQGWSTGELFF

abundance: -
v_gene: TRBV7-8
d_gene: -
j_gene: TRBJ1-2
CDR3nt: TGTGCCAGCAGCAAAGTGGTGTGGGGGGACTATGGCTACACCTTC
CDR3aa: CASSKVVWGDYGYTF

abundance: -
v_gene: TRBV2
d_gene: TRBD2
j_gene: TRBJ2-1
CDR3nt: TGTGCCAGCAGTGAGTTGGCTTGGGGAACTAGCGGATCCTACAATGAGCAGTTCTTC
CDR3aa: CASSELAWGTSGSYNEQFF

abundance: -
v_gene: TRBV4-3
d_gene: -
j_gene: TRBJ2-5
CDR3nt: TGCGCCAGCAGCCAAGATTTGTCCAGGGCTGAGACCCAGTACTTC
CDR3aa: CASSQDLSRAETQYF

abundance: -
v_gene: TRBV7-2
d_gene: TRBD2
j_gene: TRBJ2-7
CDR3nt: TGTGCCAGCAGCTTAGAAGGGCGGCTAGCGGACGAGCAGTACTTC
CDR3aa: CASSLEGRLADEQYF

abundance: -
v_gene: TRBV27
d_gene: -
j_gene: TRBJ2-6
CDR3nt: TGTGCCAGCAGTTCGGTGGCTGGGGCCAACGTCCTGACTTTC
CDR3aa: CASSSVAGANVLTF

abundance: once
v_gene: TRBV5-1
d_gene: TRBD1
j_gene: TRBJ1-1
CDR3nt: TGCGCCAGCAGCTTCGGTCGGCAGGGGGCCGAAAACACTGAAGCTTTCTTT
CDR3aa: CASSFGRQGAENTEAFF

abundance: few
v_gene: TRBV18
d_gene: TRBD1
j_gene: TRBJ1-5
CDR3nt: TGTGCCAGCTCACCCCTGGGACAGGGTAGCAATCAGCCCCAGCATTTT
CDR3aa: CASSPLGQGSNQPQHF

abundance: -
v_gene: TRBV6-1
d_gene: -
j_gene: TRBJ1-2
CDR3nt: TGTGCCAGCAGTGAAGACCAGGGGCAAGGCTATGGCTACACCTTC
CDR3aa: CASSEDQGQGYGYTF

abundance: few
v_gene: TRBV5-4
d_gene: -
j_gene: TRBJ2-7
CDR3nt: TGTGCCAGCAGCTTGGCGGTAGGACAGACCTACGAGCAGTACTTC
CDR3aa: CASSLAVGQTYEQYF

abundance: -
v_gene: TRBV7-3
d_gene: TRBD1
j_gene: TRBJ2-3
CDR3nt: TGTGCCAGCAGCTTACGTGACAGGGGGCGCACAGATACGCAGTATTTT
CDR3aa: CASSLRDRGRTDTQYF

abundance: -
v_gene: TRBV9
d_gene: TRBD1
j_gene: TRBJ1-1
CDR3nt: TGTGCCAGCAGCGCCACAGGGGGAACTGAAGCTTTCTTT
CDR3aa: CASSATGGTEAFF